This T cell receptor beta chain was identified in a study of T cells expressing NK-cell markers. Reprocessing the 5' RACE reads, TCRdb reports a single entry for every CDR3 protein and omits DNA. The table lists 200,000 to 300,000 distinct CDR3 sequences, with about 0.39% in the top ten. Findings and caveats of the study: Dominant NKG2C+ clonotypes made up roughly 1.0-7.0% of CD8+ T cells in several donors.

Notes on this clonotype: Its antigen is currently unknown.

CDR1 and CDR2 (germline): DFQATT, SNEGSKA (reference sequence). CDR3 length: 15 amino acids. The sequence came from a young man in good health. This chain connects TRBV20-1 to TRBJ2-7; checking the TCRdb D call of TRBD1 is not possible without DNA. The sequencing sample was made of blood T cells: a sorted CD56 or NKG2C T cell subset, CD4+ or CD8+ T cells, or bulk PBMC T cells (not recorded which). The CDR3 here is CSATGAAESFYEQYF.